The 26 T cell receptor beta chains listed next were all sequenced from one sample in a study of cytomegalovirus exposure and HLA in healthy donors. Assay used: immunoSEQ multiplex PCR; TCRdb lists only in-frame clones, some missing. The sample consists of some 150,000 clones, about 82% of them appearing once. Input material: PBMCs. The receptors derive from a human donor in good health.

The chain has TRBV15 and TRBJ1-2; 7 positions agree with TRBD1. In germline, CDR1 is LNHNV, CDR2 YYDKDF (reference sequence). The CDR3 has 14 residues. Trimming removed 0 bases from V and 7 bases from J; junction bases left unmatched: 5. CDR3 in DNA: TGTGCCACCAGCAGAGAGCGGCCAGGGGGTGGCTACACCTTC. Its protein product is CATSRERPGGGYTF.

The chain couples TRBV9 to TRBJ1-2, with D possibly being TRBD1 (6 bases). The CDR3 consists of 14 residues. V lost 5 bases, J lost 6 bases, and 17 bases lay in between. The germline V gene encodes CDR1 SGDLS and CDR2 YYNGEE. The CDR3 region is CASSWSGGRDGYTF. As DNA, the CDR3 is TGTGCCAGCAGTTGGAGCGGGGGGCGCGATGGCTACACCTTC. The full variable domain, with the rest looked up from reference TRBV9 and TRBJ1-2, is DSGVTQTPKHLITATGQRVTLRCSPRSGDLSVYWYQQSLDQGLQFLIQYYNGEERAKGNILERFSAQQFPDLHSELNLSSLELGDSALYFCASSWSGGRDGYTFGSGTRLTVV.

This clone has just a few counts. V gene TRBV6-5 combines with J gene TRBJ1-5, with 9 bases matching TRBD1. Germline CDR1 reads MNHEY; CDR2 reads SVGAGI. The CDR3 consists of 14 residues. V lost 5 bases to trimming and J lost 4 bases; unmatched junction nucleotides: 3. This CDR3 is CASSTGGGNQPQHF. CDR3 bases: TGTGCCAGCAGTACAGGGGGCGGGAATCAGCCCCAGCATTTT.

DNA of the CDR3: TGTGCCAGCAGCTTGTTAGGACAGGAGGCTAACTATGGCTACACCTTC. Translation gives CASSLLGQEANYGYTF. This rearrangement joins TRBV7-9 to TRBJ1-2, with TRBD1 matching over 7 bases. CDR3 length: 16 amino acids. V lost 3 bases to trimming and J lost 0 bases; unmatched junction nucleotides: 7. Germline assignment: CDR1 SEHNR and CDR2 FQNEAQ (reference sequence).

The V and J genes are TRBV27 and TRBJ2-2, with no clear D. This CDR3 has 14 amino acids. Per germline, CDR1 MNHEY and CDR2 SMNVEV (reference sequence). With 3 bases removed from V and 8 bases from J, the gap between germline ends came to 13 bases. The DNA of the CDR3 is TGTGCCAGCAGTTTTAAGAGTACCGCGGGGGAGCTGTTTTTT. It specifies CASSFKSTAGELFF.

For this clone: This CDR3 is also generated by other DNA sequences in the sample. The rearrangement joins TRBV20-1 to TRBJ1-1; no firm D call. V was cut by 3 bases and J by 1 base, with 3 bases left in between. The V gene's germline CDR1 is DFQATT and CDR2 SNEGSKA (reference sequence). CDR3 length: 11 amino acids. The CDR3 bases are TGCAGTGCTAGTAGGAACACTGAAGCTTTCTTT. Amino acids: CSASRNTEAFF.

CDR3 sequence: CASSDRGQGAPGNTIYF. The CDR3 nucleotides read TGTGCCAGCAGCGACAGAGGACAGGGGGCGCCCGGAAACACCATATATTTT. This chain connects TRBV13 to TRBJ1-3, with TRBD1 identical over 11 bases. V trimming: 5 bases; J trimming: 4 bases; junction bases outside the gene matches: 10. The CDR3 is 17 amino acids. CDR1 is PRHDT, CDR2 FYEKMQ, per germline (reference sequence).

The chain uses TRBV27 and TRBJ1-2, with D possibly being TRBD1 (6 bases). V dropped 4 bases and J dropped 1 base, with 10 bases sitting between them. The germline V gene has CDR1 MNHEY and CDR2 SMNVEV (reference sequence). The CDR3 has 14 amino acids. CDR3 loop: CASSSIRGNYGYTF. CDR3 DNA sequence: TGTGCCAGCAGTTCTATCAGGGGTAACTATGGCTACACCTTC.

V usage is TRBV18 and J usage is TRBJ2-7; D is undetermined. The V gene's germline CDR1 is KGHSH and CDR2 LQKENI. V was pared by 1 base and J by 0 bases, with 7 bases between. This CDR3 is 14 amino acids long. CDR3 nucleotide sequence: TGTGCCAGCTCACCACTAGATAGCTCCTACGAGCAGTACTTC. It specifies CASSPLDSSYEQYF.

The rearrangement links TRBV28 to TRBJ1-4, with 9 bases identical to TRBD1. The CDR3 contains 15 residues. V was pared by 3 bases and J by 12 bases, with 11 bases of the junction left unmatched. Germline assignment: CDR1 MDHEN and CDR2 SYDVKM. The CDR3 DNA is TGTGCCAGCAGTTTGAATGGACAGGGGACTTCCGAACTGTTTTTT. Its translation is CASSLNGQGTSELFF. The full variable domain, in which reference TRBV28 and TRBJ1-4 provide the parts outside the CDR3, is DVKVTQSSRYLVKRTGEKVFLECVQDMDHENMFWYRQDPGLGLRLIYFSYDVKMKEKGDIPEGYSVSREKKERFSLILESASTNQTSMYLCASSLNGQGTSELFFGSGTQLSVL.

V usage is TRBV5-4 and J usage is TRBJ2-2; perhaps TRBD2 as D (6 bases). Trimming cost V 3 bases and J 4 bases, with 16 bases left between them. Germline V lookup: CDR1 SGHNT, CDR2 YYREEE (reference sequence). The CDR3 loop spans 16 amino acids. Here the CDR3 DNA reads TGTGCCAGCAGCTCCGGGACTGAGGGATCCACCGGGGAGCTGTTTTTT. This translates into CASSSGTEGSTGELFF. Full variable domain (missing parts from reference TRBV5-4 and TRBJ2-2): ETGVTQSPTHLIKTRGQQVTLRCSSQSGHNTVSWYQQALGQGPQFIFQYYREEENGRGNFPPRFSGLQFPNYSSELNVNALELDDSALYLCASSSGTEGSTGELFFGEGSRLTVL.

The chain is built from TRBV14 and TRBJ1-1; 7 bases align to TRBD1. V lost 5 bases and J lost 6; bases outside the gene matches: 3. The CDR3 spans 12 residues. The germline gives CDR1 SGHDN, CDR2 FVKESK. The CDR3 spells CASSTRGPEAFF. The CDR3 nucleotides read TGTGCCAGCAGCACTAGGGGGCCTGAAGCTTTCTTT.

The chain employs TRBV7-3 and TRBJ2-3; unclear D gene. CDR3 length: 14 amino acids. Trimming pared 3 bases from V and 0 bases from J, leaving 7 bases between. Germline assignment: CDR1 SGHTA and CDR2 FQGTGA. This chain's CDR3 is CASSFSTSTDTQYF. CDR3 bases: TGTGCCAGCAGCTTTAGCACTAGCACAGATACGCAGTATTTT.

This chain joins TRBV19 and TRBJ1-2, with D possibly TRBD1 on 6 matching bases. The CDR3 has 13 amino acids. In germline, CDR1 is LNHDA, CDR2 SQIVND (reference sequence). The V gene lost 7 bases and the J gene lost 4 bases, with 13 bases spanning the gap. The CDR3 DNA is TGTGCCAGTACGTACAGGGAATCCTATGGCTACACCTTC. Translation: CASTYRESYGYTF.

The rearrangement joins TRBV18 to TRBJ2-1, with 8 bases lining up with TRBD2. The ends lost 0 bases at V and 2 bases at J; junction bases unmatched: 3. The CDR3 extends over 16 amino acids. Looked up from germline, CDR1 is KGHSH and CDR2 is LQKENI. CDR3 sequence (DNA): TGTGCCAGCTCACCACCTAGCGGGATTACCTACAATGAGCAGTTCTTC. This translates into CASSPPSGITYNEQFF.

The V gene is TRBV19, the J gene TRBJ2-2; D is possibly TRBD2 (6 bases). The germline gives CDR1 LNHDA, CDR2 SQIVND (reference sequence). The germline V and J ends were trimmed by 7 bases and 1 base, with 22 bases remaining between them. The CDR3 is 18 residues long. CDR3 sequence reads: CASILSVGGNLNTGELFF. The CDR3 DNA is TGTGCCAGTATCTTAAGTGTTGGAGGGAACTTGAACACCGGGGAGCTGTTTTTT. The full variable domain, with the rest looked up from reference TRBV19 and TRBJ2-2, is DGGITQSPKYLFRKEGQNVTLSCEQNLNHDAMYWYRQDPGQGLRLIYYSQIVNDFQKGDIAEGYSVSREKKESFPLTVTSAQKNPTAFYLCASILSVGGNLNTGELFFGEGSRLTVL.

The chain has TRBV2 and TRBJ2-5; 11 bases agree with TRBD2. J gave up 1 base and V 9 bases, and 10 bases lay outside the gene matches. The germline gives CDR1 SNHLY, CDR2 FYNNEI. The CDR3 length is 16 residues. DNA of the CDR3: TGTGCCAGAACTTGGAGGGGGACTAGCGGCCAAGAGACCCAGTACTTC. Translating it yields CARTWRGTSGQETQYF.

This chain connects TRBV27 to TRBJ2-7; weak D call: TRBD2 (6 bases). CDR3 length equals 16 residues. Trimming removed 5 bases at V and 5 bases at J, with 22 bases between. Germline V gene sequence: CDR1 MNHEY, CDR2 SMNVEV (reference sequence). As DNA, the CDR3 is TGTGCCAGCAGTCCCCAGGGAGGCGACTCCGGGGACGAGCAGTACTTC. It translates to CASSPQGGDSGDEQYF.

This chain links TRBV5-5 with TRBJ2-7, with TRBD2 as a possible D gene (7 bases). Trimming pared 3 bases from V and 1 base from J, leaving 17 bases between. This CDR3 region has 16 residues. Germline V lookup: CDR1 SGHKS, CDR2 YYEKEE (reference sequence). The CDR3 here is CASSSFAGAVSYEQYF. The CDR3 nucleotides read TGTGCCAGCAGCTCCTTTGCGGGGGCGGTATCCTACGAGCAGTACTTC.

The chain has TRBV5-1 and TRBJ2-1; a possible D gene is TRBD1 (6 bases). Germline V lookup: CDR1 SGHRS, CDR2 YFSETQ. The CDR3 has 14 residues. V was trimmed by 2 bases and J by 7 bases, leaving 13 bases between them. CDR3 region: CASSFTTGPNEQFF. The CDR3 DNA is TGCGCCAGCAGCTTTACGACAGGCCCGAATGAGCAGTTCTTC.

The rearrangement links TRBV28 to TRBJ1-1, with TRBD1 matching 8 bases. Germline loops: CDR1 MDHEN, CDR2 SYDVKM. The CDR3 runs 15 residues. The ends lost 2 bases at V and 8 bases at J; junction bases unmatched: 10. CDR3: CASSLGYRGTAEAFF. The CDR3 DNA reads as TGTGCCAGCAGTTTAGGGTACAGGGGGACAGCGGAAGCTTTCTTT.

The V gene is TRBV2, the J gene TRBJ2-7; a possible D gene is TRBD1 (6 bases). V was clipped by 7 bases and J by 6 bases, with 10 bases between them. The CDR3 runs to 11 residues. Germline assignment: CDR1 SNHLY and CDR2 FYNNEI. DNA for the CDR3: TGTGCCAGCACTCGGACAGTCGAGCAGTACTTC. It specifies CASTRTVEQYF.

This chain links TRBV5-1 with TRBJ1-1; 8 bases match TRBD1. CDR1 SGHRS and CDR2 YFSETQ come from the germline V gene. The length of the CDR3 is 14 residues. Germline trimming cut 4 bases from V and 0 bases from J; bases unmatched to any gene: 2. In nucleotides, the CDR3 is TGCGCCAGCAGCGGGACAGGTATGAACACTGAAGCTTTCTTT. This encodes CASSGTGMNTEAFF.

This chain joins TRBV7-3 and TRBJ2-7, with TRBD1 matching 10 bases. Germline V gene data show CDR1 as SGHTA and CDR2 as FQGTGA. The CDR3 is made up of 14 amino acids. V lost 6 bases, J lost 2 bases, and 4 bases stayed unmatched. CDR3 bases: TGTGCCAGCAGTCCCGGACAGGGGGCCTACGAGCAGTACTTC. Protein: CASSPGQGAYEQYF.

J is TRBJ2-7 and V is TRBV6-1, with no clear D. CDR3 length: 16 amino acids. Per the germline V gene, CDR1 is MNHNS and CDR2 is SASEGT. V was cut by 2 bases and J by 3 bases, with 17 bases left in between. The CDR3 nucleotides read TGTGCCAGCAGTGAAACATGGCAGCCGTCGGGCTACGAGCAGTACTTC. Amino acids: CASSETWQPSGYEQYF.

In this sample, this clone turned up once. The chain is built from TRBV28 and TRBJ2-3; weak D call: TRBD2 (5 bases). The CDR3 runs to 13 residues. Germline V gene data show CDR1 as MDHEN and CDR2 as SYDVKM. V lost 11 bases and J 2 bases, leaving 14 bases between the germline ends. Here the CDR3 DNA reads TGTGCCCTCGCCGGGAACCCCACAGATACGCAGTATTTT. Protein sequence: CALAGNPTDTQYF. The variable domain in full, with the rest retrieved from reference TRBV28 and TRBJ2-3, is DVKVTQSSRYLVKRTGEKVFLECVQDMDHENMFWYRQDPGLGLRLIYFSYDVKMKEKGDIPEGYSVSREKKERFSLILESASTNQTSMYLCALAGNPTDTQYFGPGTRLTVL.